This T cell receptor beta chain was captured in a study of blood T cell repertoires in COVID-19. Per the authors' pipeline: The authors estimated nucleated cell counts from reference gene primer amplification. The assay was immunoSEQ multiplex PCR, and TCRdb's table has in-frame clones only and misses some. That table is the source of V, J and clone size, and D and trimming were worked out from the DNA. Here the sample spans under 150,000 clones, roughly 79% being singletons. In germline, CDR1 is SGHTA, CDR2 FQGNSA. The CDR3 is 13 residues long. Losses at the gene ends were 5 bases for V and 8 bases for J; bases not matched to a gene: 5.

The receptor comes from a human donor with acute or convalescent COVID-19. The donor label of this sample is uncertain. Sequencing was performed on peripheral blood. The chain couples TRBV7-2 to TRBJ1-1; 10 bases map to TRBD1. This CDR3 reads CASSPDRGREAFF. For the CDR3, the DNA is TGTGCCAGCAGCCCCGACAGGGGGCGCGAAGCTTTCTTT.